A selection of T cell receptor beta chains follows, all from one sample in a study of blood T cells in healthy people across ages. Via MiXCR, TCRdb re-called the 5' RACE reads, giving one row per CDR3 protein. The table has around 1,900,000 distinct CDR3 sequences, roughly two fifths seen once. The specimen was blood. Source of these receptors: a human donor in good health. Each CDR3 is given with its conserved first and last residue. The D gene is left open where the match is weak. Not all rows give a size; the values are once, few, many and, for expanded clones, a class.

d_gene: TRBD2; j_gene: TRBJ2-5; v_gene: TRBV29-1; abundance: .; CDR3aa: CSVTRGGQQETQYF; CDR3nt: TGCAGCGTTACTCGGGGGGGTCAACAAGAGACCCAGTACTTC
d_gene: .; j_gene: TRBJ1-1; v_gene: TRBV7-8; abundance: few; CDR3aa: CASSLWSGDPQAFF; CDR3nt: TGTGCCAGCAGCTTATGGTCGGGAGACCCACAAGCTTTCTTT
d_gene: .; j_gene: TRBJ2-7; v_gene: TRBV20-1; abundance: once; CDR3aa: CSARDRRLTYEQYF; CDR3nt: TGCAGTGCTAGAGATCGGCGACTGACCTACGAGCAGTACTTC
d_gene: .; j_gene: TRBJ2-3; v_gene: TRBV5-1; abundance: .; CDR3aa: CASSLGGGEITDTQYF; CDR3nt: TGCGCCAGCAGCTTGGGAGGCGGGGAAATCACAGATACGCAGTATTTT
d_gene: .; j_gene: TRBJ1-2; v_gene: TRBV7-2; abundance: .; CDR3aa: CASSSLEGWGGYTF; CDR3nt: TGTGCCAGCAGCAGCTTAGAAGGTTGGGGTGGCTACACCTTC
d_gene: .; j_gene: TRBJ2-7; v_gene: TRBV27; abundance: .; CDR3aa: CASSAGPTGRREQYF; CDR3nt: TGTGCCAGCAGCGCCGGTCCCACAGGGAGACGCGAGCAGTACTTC
d_gene: TRBD2; j_gene: TRBJ2-1; v_gene: TRBV6-2/TRBV6-3; abundance: many; CDR3aa: CASSYTLTSGGHNEQFF; CDR3nt: TGTGCCAGCAGTTACACCCTTACTAGCGGGGGGCACAATGAGCAGTTCTTC
d_gene: .; j_gene: TRBJ2-5; v_gene: TRBV28; abundance: .; CDR3aa: CASRLGFQETQYF; CDR3nt: TGTGCCAGCAGACTAGGATTCCAAGAGACCCAGTACTTC
d_gene: .; j_gene: TRBJ1-5; v_gene: TRBV20-1; abundance: .; CDR3aa: CSAFRDTLGQPQHF; CDR3nt: TGCAGTGCCTTCCGGGACACCCTGGGTCAGCCCCAGCATTTT
d_gene: TRBD1; j_gene: TRBJ2-7; v_gene: TRBV7-2; abundance: few; CDR3aa: CASSLRRGTGFAYEQYF; CDR3nt: TGTGCCAGCAGCTTAAGGAGAGGGACAGGGTTTGCCTACGAGCAGTACTTC
d_gene: .; j_gene: TRBJ1-6; v_gene: TRBV11-2; abundance: few; CDR3aa: CASSLASRVDYNSPLHF; CDR3nt: TGTGCCAGCAGCTTAGCCTCCCGGGTGGACTATAATTCACCCCTCCACTTT
d_gene: .; j_gene: TRBJ1-4; v_gene: TRBV12-3/TRBV12-4; abundance: .; CDR3aa: CASTPSLGNNEKLFF; CDR3nt: TGTGCCAGCACCCCAAGTCTGGGGAATAATGAAAAACTGTTTTTT
d_gene: .; j_gene: TRBJ2-6; v_gene: TRBV4-2; abundance: many; CDR3aa: CASSHAGFSGANVLTF; CDR3nt: TGTGCCAGCAGCCATGCAGGGTTCTCTGGGGCCAACGTCCTGACTTTC
d_gene: TRBD1; j_gene: TRBJ1-5; v_gene: TRBV6-2/TRBV6-3; abundance: once; CDR3aa: CASSSRGPNQPRHF; CDR3nt: TGTGCCAGCAGTTCCAGGGGGCCGAATCAGCCCCGGCATTTT
d_gene: TRBD1; j_gene: TRBJ1-2; v_gene: TRBV2; abundance: .; CDR3aa: CASDRVEGYGYTF; CDR3nt: TGTGCCAGCGACAGGGTAGAGGGCTATGGCTACACCTTC
d_gene: .; j_gene: TRBJ2-5; v_gene: TRBV18; abundance: .; CDR3aa: CASSQKQGVEQYF; CDR3nt: TGTGCCAGCTCGCAAAAACAGGGCGTGGAGCAGTACTTC
d_gene: .; j_gene: TRBJ1-2; v_gene: TRBV20-1; abundance: few; CDR3aa: CSAEITYGYTF; CDR3nt: TGCAGTGCCGAAATTACTTATGGCTACACCTTC
d_gene: .; j_gene: TRBJ1-4; v_gene: TRBV7-2; abundance: .; CDR3aa: CASSFLHNEKLFF; CDR3nt: TGTGCCAGCAGCTTCCTGCATAATGAAAAACTGTTTTTT
d_gene: .; j_gene: TRBJ1-1; v_gene: TRBV7-2; abundance: .; CDR3aa: CASSSRTTFPNTEAFF; CDR3nt: TGTGCCAGCAGCTCAAGGACGACATTTCCGAACACTGAAGCTTTCTTT
d_gene: .; j_gene: TRBJ2-4; v_gene: TRBV12-3/TRBV12-4; abundance: few; CDR3aa: CASNKRGERNIQYF; CDR3nt: TGTGCCAGCAATAAAAGGGGAGAGAGAAACATTCAGTACTTC
d_gene: .; j_gene: TRBJ1-5; v_gene: TRBV24-1; abundance: .; CDR3aa: CATSPGGGRNQPQHF; CDR3nt: TGTGCCACCAGCCCTGGTGGCGGGCGCAATCAGCCCCAGCATTTT
d_gene: .; j_gene: TRBJ2-1; v_gene: TRBV20-1; abundance: .; CDR3aa: CSAFTSGLGPNEQFF; CDR3nt: TGCAGTGCCTTCACCTCGGGATTGGGTCCCAATGAGCAGTTCTTC
d_gene: TRBD2; j_gene: TRBJ2-5; v_gene: TRBV3-1; abundance: .; CDR3aa: CASSRLTSGGYEQYF; CDR3nt: TGTGCCAGCAGCCGATTGACTAGCGGGGGTTATGAGCAGTACTTC
d_gene: .; j_gene: TRBJ2-1; v_gene: TRBV6-5; abundance: .; CDR3aa: CASSGGPPYNEQFF; CDR3nt: TGTGCCAGCAGTGGGGGGCCTCCCTACAATGAGCAGTTCTTC
d_gene: .; j_gene: TRBJ1-2; v_gene: TRBV20-1; abundance: few; CDR3aa: CSARDHGGLVYGYTF; CDR3nt: TGCAGTGCTAGAGATCACGGGGGATTGGTGTATGGCTACACCTTC
d_gene: .; j_gene: TRBJ1-6; v_gene: TRBV20-1; abundance: once; CDR3aa: CSARPRPGSYNSPLHF; CDR3nt: TGCAGTGCTAGACCCCGACCAGGCTCCTATAATTCACCCCTCCACTTT
d_gene: TRBD2; j_gene: TRBJ2-3; v_gene: TRBV12-3/TRBV12-4; abundance: .; CDR3aa: CASLGRASSDTQYF; CDR3nt: TGTGCCAGCCTCGGGAGGGCTTCATCGGATACGCAGTATTTT
d_gene: TRBD1; j_gene: TRBJ1-1; v_gene: TRBV6-1; abundance: .; CDR3aa: CASSETTGWGSEAFF; CDR3nt: TGTGCCAGCAGTGAGACGACAGGGTGGGGCTCTGAAGCTTTCTTT
d_gene: .; j_gene: TRBJ1-5; v_gene: TRBV19; abundance: .; CDR3aa: CASSAGRQGINQPQHF; CDR3nt: TGTGCCAGTAGCGCGGGGCGGCAGGGCATCAATCAGCCCCAGCATTTT